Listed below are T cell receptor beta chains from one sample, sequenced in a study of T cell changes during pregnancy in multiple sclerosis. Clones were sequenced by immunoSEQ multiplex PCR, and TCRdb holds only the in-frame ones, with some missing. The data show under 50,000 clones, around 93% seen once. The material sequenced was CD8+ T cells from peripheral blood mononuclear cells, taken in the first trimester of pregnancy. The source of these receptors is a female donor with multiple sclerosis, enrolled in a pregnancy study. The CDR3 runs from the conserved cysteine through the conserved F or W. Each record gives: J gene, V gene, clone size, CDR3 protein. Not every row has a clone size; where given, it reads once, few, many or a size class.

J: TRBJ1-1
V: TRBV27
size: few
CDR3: CASRDRARTEAFF

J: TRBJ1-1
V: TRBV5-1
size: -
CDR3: CASSFSPAAEGEAFF

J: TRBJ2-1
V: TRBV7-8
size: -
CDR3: CASSSGYNEQFF

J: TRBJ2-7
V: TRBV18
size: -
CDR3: CASSPGRNYEQYF

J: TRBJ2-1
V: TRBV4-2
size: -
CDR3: CASSQDPDRGFNEQFF

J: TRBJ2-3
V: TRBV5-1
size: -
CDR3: CASSPPPDRVFSDTQYF

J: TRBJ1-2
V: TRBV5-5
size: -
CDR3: CASSLEPRQPRGYTF

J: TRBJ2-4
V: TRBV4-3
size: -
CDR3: CASSQAGAAKNIQYF

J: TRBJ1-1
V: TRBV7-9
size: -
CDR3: CAQLAVDTLEAFF

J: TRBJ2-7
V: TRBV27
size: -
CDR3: CASSPGTSGSYEQYF

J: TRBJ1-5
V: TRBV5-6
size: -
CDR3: CASSLSGGYSNQPQHF

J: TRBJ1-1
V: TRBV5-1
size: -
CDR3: CASSLELQQGALGTEAFF

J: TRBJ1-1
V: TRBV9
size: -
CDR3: CASSGGGHYTEAFF

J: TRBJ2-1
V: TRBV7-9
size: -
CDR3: CASSLAAGYEQFF

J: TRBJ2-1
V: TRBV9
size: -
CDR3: CASSNRLVEHNEQFF

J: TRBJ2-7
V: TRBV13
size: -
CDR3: CASSLRSTGDALLTYEQYF

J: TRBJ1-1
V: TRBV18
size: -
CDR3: CASSPTGGLQAFF

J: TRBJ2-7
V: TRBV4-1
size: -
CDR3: CASSQASGASSYEQYF

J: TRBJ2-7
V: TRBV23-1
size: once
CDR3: CASNVQGAVDEQYF

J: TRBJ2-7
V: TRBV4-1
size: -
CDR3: CASSPTTGASYEQYF

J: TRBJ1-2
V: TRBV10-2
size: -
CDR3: CASSAVSQAQTGEGYTF

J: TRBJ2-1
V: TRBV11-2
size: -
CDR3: CASSLGTSGRGEQFF

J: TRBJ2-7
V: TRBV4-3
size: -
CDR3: CASSQGQGAPYEQYF

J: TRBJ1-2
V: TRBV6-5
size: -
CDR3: CASSSGTGLVGYTF

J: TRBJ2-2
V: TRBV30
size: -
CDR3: CAWSVLDRVGELFF

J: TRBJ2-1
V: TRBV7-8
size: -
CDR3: CASSPRQGRFDPPSYNEQFF

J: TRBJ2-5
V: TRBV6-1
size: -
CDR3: CASRPTSTETQYF

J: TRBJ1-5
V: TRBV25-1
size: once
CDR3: CASSNNYNQPQHF

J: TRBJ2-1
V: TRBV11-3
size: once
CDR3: CASSPRTGVSYNEQFF

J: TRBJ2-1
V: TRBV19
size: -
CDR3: CASSIGGLAPYNEQFF

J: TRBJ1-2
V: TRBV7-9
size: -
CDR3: CASSLGSGHHYGYTF

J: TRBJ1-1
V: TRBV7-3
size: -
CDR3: CASSLGQNTEAFF

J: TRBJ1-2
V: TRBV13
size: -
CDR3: CASSTRQGAFPYGYTF

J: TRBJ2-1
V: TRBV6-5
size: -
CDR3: CASSYSKAGAYNEQFF

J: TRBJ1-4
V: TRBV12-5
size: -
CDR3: CASGFESTNEKLFF